Detailed here is one TCR beta chain. What it binds is not known. The same CDR3 is also encoded by other DNA sequences in this sample. Sequencing used immunoSEQ multiplex PCR; TCRdb keeps in-frame clones, though not all of them. The data hold some 2,000,000 clones, with roughly 94% observed a single time. V was clipped by 3 bases and J by 8 bases, with 10 bases between them. The CDR3 is 12 amino acids. From germline, CDR1 is GTSNPN and CDR2 SVGIG (reference sequence). CD45RO-negative cells were positively selected for CCR7, leaving out terminally differentiated effector memory CD45RA+ cells. The data belong to a study of shared clonotypes between healthy human individuals. Study outcomes and limitations: Only blood was sampled; tissue repertoires likely differ. A generally larger estimated richness was seen in naive subsets than in memory subsets. Deeper or shallower sequencing was expected to change how clonotypes are shared among donors.

Sequencing was carried out using naive CD8+ T cells sorted from blood. This chain uses TRBV30 with TRBJ1-4; D uncertain. The receptor was isolated from a young man in good health. CDR3: CAWSVLGEKLFF. The CDR3 region has the DNA TGTGCCTGGAGCGTCCTAGGGGAAAAACTGTTTTTT.